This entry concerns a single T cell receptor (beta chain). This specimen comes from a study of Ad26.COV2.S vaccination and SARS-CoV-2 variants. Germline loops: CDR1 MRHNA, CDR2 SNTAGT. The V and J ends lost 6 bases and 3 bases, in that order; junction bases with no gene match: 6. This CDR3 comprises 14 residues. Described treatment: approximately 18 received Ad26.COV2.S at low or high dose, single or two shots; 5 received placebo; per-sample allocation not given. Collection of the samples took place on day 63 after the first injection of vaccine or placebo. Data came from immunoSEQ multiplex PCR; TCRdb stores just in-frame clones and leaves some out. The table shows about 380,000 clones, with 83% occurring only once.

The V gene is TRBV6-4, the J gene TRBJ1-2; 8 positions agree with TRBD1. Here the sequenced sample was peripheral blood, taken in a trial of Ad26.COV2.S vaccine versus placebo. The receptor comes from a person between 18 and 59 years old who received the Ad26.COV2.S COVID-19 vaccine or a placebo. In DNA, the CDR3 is TGTGCCAGCAGAGATACAGGGGGGGACTATGGCTACACCTTC. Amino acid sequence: CASRDTGGDYGYTF.